This TCR beta chain was captured in a study of shared clonotypes between healthy human individuals. CDR1 MNHEY and CDR2 SMNVEV come from the germline V gene (reference sequence). CDR3 length: 18 amino acids. The V end lost 5 bases, the J end lost 1 base, and 21 bases lay between the germline ends. Study-wide points: Approximately 5.4% of naive CD4 clonotypes were common to a few donors.

Under the authors' procedure: Owing to the provision of junction-only sequences devoid of quality scores by immunoSEQ, filtering differed. Clones were sequenced by immunoSEQ multiplex PCR, and TCRdb holds only the in-frame ones, with some missing. D and trimming come from the DNA, and the V and J calls and clone size come from that table. The data show a few hundred thousand clones, roughly 97% seen once. As for this clone: Its specificity is not known.

Sequencing used naive CD4+ T cells sorted from blood. The subset denotes: CD45RA+ positively selected. The J gene is TRBJ2-1, the V gene TRBV27, with TRBD2 as a possible D gene (5 bases). The TCR was taken from a woman in her 30s in good health. DNA of the CDR3: TGTGCCAGCAGTCACTCACGGACCCCACCGGGGTCCTACAATGAGCAGTTCTTC. It yields the protein CASSHSRTPPGSYNEQFF.